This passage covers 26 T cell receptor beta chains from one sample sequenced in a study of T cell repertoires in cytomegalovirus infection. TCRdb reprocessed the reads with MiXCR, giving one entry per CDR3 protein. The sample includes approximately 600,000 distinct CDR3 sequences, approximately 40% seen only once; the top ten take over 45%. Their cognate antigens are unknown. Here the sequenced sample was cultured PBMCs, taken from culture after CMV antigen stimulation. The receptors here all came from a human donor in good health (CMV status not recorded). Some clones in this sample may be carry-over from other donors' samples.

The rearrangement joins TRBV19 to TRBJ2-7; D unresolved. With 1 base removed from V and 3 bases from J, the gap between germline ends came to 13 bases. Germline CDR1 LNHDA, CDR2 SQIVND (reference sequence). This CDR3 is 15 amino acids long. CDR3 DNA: TGTGCCAGTAGTATAGTTCTCCGGGCGGACTACGAGCAGTACTTC. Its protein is CASSIVLRADYEQYF.

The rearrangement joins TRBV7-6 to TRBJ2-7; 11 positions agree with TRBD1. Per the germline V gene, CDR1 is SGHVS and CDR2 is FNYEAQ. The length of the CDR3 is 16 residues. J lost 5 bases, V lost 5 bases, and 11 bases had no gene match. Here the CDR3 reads CASSMTGTGGSHEQYF. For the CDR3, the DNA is TGTGCCAGCAGCATGACTGGGACAGGGGGATCCCACGAGCAGTACTTC.

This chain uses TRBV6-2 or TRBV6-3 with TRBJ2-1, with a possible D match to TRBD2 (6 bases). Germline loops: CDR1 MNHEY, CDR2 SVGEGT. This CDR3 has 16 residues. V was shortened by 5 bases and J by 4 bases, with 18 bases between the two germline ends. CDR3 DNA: TGTGCCAGCAGTACCATTAGGAGGGACGCATACAATGAGCAGTTCTTC. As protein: CASSTIRRDAYNEQFF.

CDR3: CASSVLGQANTEAFF. The CDR3 bases are TGTGCCAGCAGTGTCCTTGGACAGGCGAACACTGAAGCTTTCTTT. The V gene is TRBV2, the J gene TRBJ1-1; 7 nucleotides match TRBD1. Germline trimming cut 4 bases from V and 1 base from J; bases unmatched to any gene: 6. From germline, CDR1 is SNHLY and CDR2 FYNNEI. This CDR3 has 15 residues.

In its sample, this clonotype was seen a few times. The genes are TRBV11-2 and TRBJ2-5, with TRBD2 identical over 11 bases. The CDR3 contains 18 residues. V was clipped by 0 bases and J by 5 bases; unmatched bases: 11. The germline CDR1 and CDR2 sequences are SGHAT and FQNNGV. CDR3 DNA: TGTGCCAGCAGCTTAGATCCAACTAGCGGGAGATATCGCGAGACCCAGTACTTC. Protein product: CASSLDPTSGRYRETQYF.

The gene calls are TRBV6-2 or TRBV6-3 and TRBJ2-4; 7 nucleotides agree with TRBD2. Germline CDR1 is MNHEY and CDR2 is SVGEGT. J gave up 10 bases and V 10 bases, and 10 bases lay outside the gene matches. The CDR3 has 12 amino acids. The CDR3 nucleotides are TGTGCCACCGCCAGGACTAGAACTATTCAGTACTTC. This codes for CATARTRTIQYF.

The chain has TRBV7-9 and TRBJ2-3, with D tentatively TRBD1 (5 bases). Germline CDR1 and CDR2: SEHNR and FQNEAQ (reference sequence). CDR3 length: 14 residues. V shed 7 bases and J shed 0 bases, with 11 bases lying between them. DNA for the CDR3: TGTGCCAGCAAAGACAGAGACAGCACAGATACGCAGTATTTT. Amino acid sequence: CASKDRDSTDTQYF.

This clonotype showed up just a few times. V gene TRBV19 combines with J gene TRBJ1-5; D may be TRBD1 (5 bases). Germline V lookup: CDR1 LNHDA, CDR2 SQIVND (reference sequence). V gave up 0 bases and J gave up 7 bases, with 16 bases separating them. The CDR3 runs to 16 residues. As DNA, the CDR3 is TGTGCCAGTAGTATAGATCTAGGCAGGGAGGGACAGCCCCAGCATTTT. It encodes CASSIDLGREGQPQHF.

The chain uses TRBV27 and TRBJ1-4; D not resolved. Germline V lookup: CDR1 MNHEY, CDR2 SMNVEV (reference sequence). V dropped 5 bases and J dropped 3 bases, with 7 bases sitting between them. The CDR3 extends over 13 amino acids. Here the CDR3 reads CASSRKANEKLFF. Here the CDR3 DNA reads TGTGCCAGCAGTCGAAAGGCTAATGAAAAACTGTTTTTT.

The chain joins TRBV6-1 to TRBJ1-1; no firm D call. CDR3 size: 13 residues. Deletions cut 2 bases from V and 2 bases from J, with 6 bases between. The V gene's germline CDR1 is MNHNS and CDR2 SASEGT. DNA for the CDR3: TGTGCCAGCAGTGAAAAGGGTAACACTGAAGCTTTCTTT. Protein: CASSEKGNTEAFF.

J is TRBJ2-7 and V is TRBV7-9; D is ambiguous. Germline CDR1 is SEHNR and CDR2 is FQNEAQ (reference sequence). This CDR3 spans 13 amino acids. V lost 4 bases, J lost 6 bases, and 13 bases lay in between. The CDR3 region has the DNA TGTGCCAGCAGCTGGGGAACACCCTCCGAGCAGTACTTC. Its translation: CASSWGTPSEQYF. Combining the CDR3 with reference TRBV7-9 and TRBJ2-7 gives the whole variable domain DTGVSQNPRHKITKRGQNVTFRCDPISEHNRLYWYRQTLGQGPEFLTYFQNEAQLEKSRLLSDRFSAERPKGSFSTLEIQRTEQGDSAMYLCASSWGTPSEQYFGPGTRLTVT.

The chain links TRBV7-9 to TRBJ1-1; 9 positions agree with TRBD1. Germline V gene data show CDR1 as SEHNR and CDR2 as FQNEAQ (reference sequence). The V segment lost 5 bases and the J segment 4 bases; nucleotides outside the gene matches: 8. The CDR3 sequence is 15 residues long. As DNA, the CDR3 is TGTGCCAGCAGCCTCTGGACAGGGGCGGGCACTGAAGCTTTCTTT. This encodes CASSLWTGAGTEAFF.

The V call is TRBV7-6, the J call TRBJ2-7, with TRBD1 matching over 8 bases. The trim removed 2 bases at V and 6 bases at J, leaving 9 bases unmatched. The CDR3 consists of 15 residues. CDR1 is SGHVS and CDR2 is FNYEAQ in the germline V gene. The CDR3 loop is CASSLFHGTGGEQYF. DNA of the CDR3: TGTGCCAGCAGCTTATTCCATGGGACAGGTGGCGAGCAGTACTTC.

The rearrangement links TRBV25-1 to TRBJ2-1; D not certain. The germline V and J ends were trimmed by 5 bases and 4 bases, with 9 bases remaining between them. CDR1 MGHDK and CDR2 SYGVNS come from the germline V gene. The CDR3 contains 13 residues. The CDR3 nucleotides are TGTGCCAGCAGTCAGTCCGAGTACAATGAGCAGTTCTTC. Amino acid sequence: CASSQSEYNEQFF.

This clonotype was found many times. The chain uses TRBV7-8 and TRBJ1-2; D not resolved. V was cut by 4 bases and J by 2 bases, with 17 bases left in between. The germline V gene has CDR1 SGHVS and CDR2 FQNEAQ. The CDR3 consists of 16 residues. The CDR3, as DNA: TGTGCCAGCAGCTCGAAAACATCAGAAGGAAACTATGGCTACACCTTC. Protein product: CASSSKTSEGNYGYTF.

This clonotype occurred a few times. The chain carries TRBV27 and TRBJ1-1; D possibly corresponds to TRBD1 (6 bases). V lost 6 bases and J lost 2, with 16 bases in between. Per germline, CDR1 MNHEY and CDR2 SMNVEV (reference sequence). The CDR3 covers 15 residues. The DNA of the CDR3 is TGTGCCAGCAGCGCCGACAGGATTGTTAACACTGAAGCTTTCTTT. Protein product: CASSADRIVNTEAFF.

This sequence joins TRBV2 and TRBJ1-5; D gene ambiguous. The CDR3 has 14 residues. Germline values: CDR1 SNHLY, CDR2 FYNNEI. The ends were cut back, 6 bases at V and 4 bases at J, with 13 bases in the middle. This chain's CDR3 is CASSSEGGNQPQHF. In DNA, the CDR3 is TGTGCCAGCAGCTCGGAGGGTGGTAATCAGCCCCAGCATTTT. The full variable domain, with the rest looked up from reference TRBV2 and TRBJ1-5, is EPEVTQTPSHQVTQMGQEVILRCVPISNHLYFYWYRQILGQKVEFLVSFYNNEISEKSEIFDDQFSVERPDGSNFTLKIRSTKLEDSAMYFCASSSEGGNQPQHFGDGTRLSIL.

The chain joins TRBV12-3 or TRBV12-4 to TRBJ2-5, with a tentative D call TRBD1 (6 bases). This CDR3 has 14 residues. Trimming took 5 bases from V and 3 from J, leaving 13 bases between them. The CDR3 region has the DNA TGTGCCAGCAGTCTATATCGACAGGAAGAGACCCAGTACTTC. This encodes CASSLYRQEETQYF.

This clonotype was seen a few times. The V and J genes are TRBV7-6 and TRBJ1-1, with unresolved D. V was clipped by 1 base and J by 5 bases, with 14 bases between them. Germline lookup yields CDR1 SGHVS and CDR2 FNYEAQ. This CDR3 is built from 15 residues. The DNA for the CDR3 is TGTGCCAGCAGCTTAGTCCCGGGAGGCGAAACTGAAGCTTTCTTT. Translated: CASSLVPGGETEAFF.

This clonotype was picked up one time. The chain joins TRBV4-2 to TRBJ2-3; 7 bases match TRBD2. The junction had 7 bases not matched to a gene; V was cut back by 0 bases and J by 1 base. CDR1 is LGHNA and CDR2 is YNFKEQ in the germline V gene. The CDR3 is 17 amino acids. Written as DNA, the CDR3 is TGTGCCAGCAGCCAAGATAGGCGCGGGGGTGGCACAGATACGCAGTATTTT. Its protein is CASSQDRRGGGTDTQYF.

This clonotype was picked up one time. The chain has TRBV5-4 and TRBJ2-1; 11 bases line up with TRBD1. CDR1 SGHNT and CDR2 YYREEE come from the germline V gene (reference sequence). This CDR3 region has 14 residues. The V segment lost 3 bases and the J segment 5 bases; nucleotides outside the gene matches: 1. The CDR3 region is CASSWTGGNNEQFF. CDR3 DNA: TGTGCCAGCAGCTGGACAGGGGGCAACAATGAGCAGTTCTTC.

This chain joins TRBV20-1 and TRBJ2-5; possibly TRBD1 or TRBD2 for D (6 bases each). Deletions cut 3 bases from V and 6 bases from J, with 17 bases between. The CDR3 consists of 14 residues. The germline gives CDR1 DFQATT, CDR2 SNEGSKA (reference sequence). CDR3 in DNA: TGCAGTGCTAGGGGGGGCCCAGCGGTGAAGACCCAGTACTTC. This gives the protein CSARGGPAVKTQYF.

The CDR3 bases are TGCGCCAGCAGTGAACCCCAGGGATACAACACTGAAGCTTTCTTT. The encoded protein is CASSEPQGYNTEAFF. The chain uses TRBV5-1 and TRBJ1-1; perhaps TRBD1 as D (5 bases). Trimming took 5 bases from V and 2 from J, leaving 16 bases between them. Germline assignment: CDR1 SGHRS and CDR2 YFSETQ. This CDR3 is 15 amino acids long.

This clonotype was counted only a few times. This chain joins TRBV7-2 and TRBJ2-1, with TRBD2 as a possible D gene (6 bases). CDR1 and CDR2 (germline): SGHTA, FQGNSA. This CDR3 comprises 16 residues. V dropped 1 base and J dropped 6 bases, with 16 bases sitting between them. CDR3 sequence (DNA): TGTGCCAGCAGCTTAGTCTTAGCGGCCGGCCCCAATGAGCAGTTCTTC. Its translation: CASSLVLAAGPNEQFF.

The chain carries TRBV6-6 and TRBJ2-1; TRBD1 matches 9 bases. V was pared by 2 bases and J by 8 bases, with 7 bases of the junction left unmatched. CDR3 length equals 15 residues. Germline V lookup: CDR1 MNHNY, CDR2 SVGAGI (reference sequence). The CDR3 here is CASSYARTGEDEQFF. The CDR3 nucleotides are TGTGCCAGCAGTTACGCCAGGACAGGGGAGGATGAGCAGTTCTTC.

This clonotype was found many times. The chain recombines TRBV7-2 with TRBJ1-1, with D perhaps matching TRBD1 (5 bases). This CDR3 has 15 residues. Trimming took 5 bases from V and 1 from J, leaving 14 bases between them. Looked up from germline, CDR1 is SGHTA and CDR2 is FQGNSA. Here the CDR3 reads CASSHGRGWNTEAFF. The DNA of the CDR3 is TGTGCCAGCAGCCATGGGAGGGGATGGAACACTGAAGCTTTCTTT.